The 18 T cell receptor beta chains given below trace back to one sample, sequenced in a study of type 1 regulatory T cells. TCRdb recomputed calls from the reads with MiXCR, one row per CDR3 protein. The table shows about 62,000 distinct CDR3 sequences, with roughly two thirds occurring only once. Their antigens are not known. Sequencing used cultured non-Tr1 T cells, either the whole culture or a sorted T cell fraction (not recorded which). The receptors derive from a human donor in good health.

The V call is TRBV12-3 or TRBV12-4, the J call TRBJ2-1; 7 bases are shared with TRBD2. Unmatched junction bases numbered 10, after V lost 3 bases and J lost 5 bases. This CDR3 spans 16 amino acids. The CDR3 coding sequence is TGTGCCAGCAGTTTTACTCTACCAGCGGGAAACAATGAGCAGTTCTTC. Translation: CASSFTLPAGNNEQFF.

This clonotype was detected a few times. V usage is TRBV5-6 and J usage is TRBJ1-1, with no clear D. This CDR3 has 14 amino acids. With 2 bases removed from V and 5 bases from J, the gap between germline ends came to 13 bases. Germline CDR1 is SGHDT and CDR2 is YYEEEE. The DNA of the CDR3 is TGTGCCAGCAGCTTACGGCCTGGGTTTACTGAAGCTTTCTTT. As protein: CASSLRPGFTEAFF.

The chain employs TRBV5-1 and TRBJ2-1; D gene unclear. Germline lookup yields CDR1 SGHRS and CDR2 YFSETQ. The CDR3 extends over 12 amino acids. V gave up 2 bases and J gave up 5 bases, with 5 bases separating them. CDR3 region: CASSFADNEQFF. The CDR3, as DNA: TGCGCCAGCAGCTTCGCCGACAATGAGCAGTTCTTC.

This clonotype was observed once. The chain uses TRBV4-2 and TRBJ2-1; 11 bases fit TRBD1. With 1 base clipped from V and 7 bases from J, the junction kept 6 bases outside the gene matches. Per germline, CDR1 LGHNA and CDR2 YNFKEQ. There are 16 residues in the CDR3. The CDR3 sequence: CASSQAGTGGKNEQFF. CDR3 coding DNA: TGTGCCAGCAGCCAAGCAGGGACAGGGGGTAAAAATGAGCAGTTCTTC.

This clonotype was recorded a few times. The V and J genes are TRBV4-3 and TRBJ2-3, with 7 positions matching TRBD2. Per germline, CDR1 LGHNA and CDR2 YSLEER. V shed 0 bases, J shed 6 bases, and the junction held 3 bases outside the gene matches. The CDR3 totals 14 residues. The CDR3: CASSQEGRGDTQYF. DNA for the CDR3: TGCGCCAGCAGCCAAGAGGGGCGGGGGGATACGCAGTATTTT.

The chain uses TRBV20-1 and TRBJ1-2; D is unclear. The V and J ends lost 7 bases and 4 bases respectively, with 10 bases between them. CDR1 and CDR2 from the germline V gene are DFQATT and SNEGSKA (reference sequence). CDR3 length equals 11 residues. The CDR3 nucleotides read TGCAGTGTTCCGGCCCTCTATGGCTACACCTTC. As protein: CSVPALYGYTF.

The chain has TRBV12-3 or TRBV12-4 and TRBJ2-5, with 9 nucleotides matching TRBD2. CDR3 size: 16 residues. Trimming at V came to 5 bases and at J to 2 bases, leaving 9 bases not matched to a gene. CDR3 amino acids: CASSDSGSGGQETQYF. CDR3 coding DNA: TGTGCCAGCAGTGATAGCGGGAGTGGCGGACAAGAGACCCAGTACTTC.

This clonotype was found a few times. This rearrangement joins TRBV20-1 to TRBJ2-1; 7 nucleotides match TRBD2. The V gene's germline CDR1 is DFQATT and CDR2 SNEGSKA (reference sequence). Trimming removed 1 base from V and 7 bases from J; junction bases left unmatched: 7. This CDR3 spans 14 amino acids. For the CDR3, the DNA is TGCAGTGCTAGAGGGGAGCGGGATGGGAATGAGCAGTTCTTC. Its protein product is CSARGERDGNEQFF.

The CDR3 sequence: CASSQEARNEQYF. The CDR3 DNA reads as TGTGCCAGCAGCCAAGAGGCGAGAAACGAGCAGTACTTC. The chain links TRBV16 to TRBJ2-7; no reliable D call. V was shortened by 2 bases and J by 5 bases, with 10 bases between the two germline ends. Germline V gene sequence: CDR1 KGHSY, CDR2 FQNENV. This CDR3 has 13 amino acids.

This clonotype was recorded once. V gene TRBV19 combines with J gene TRBJ1-1, with D possibly being TRBD1 (5 bases). Germline V gene data show CDR1 as LNHDA and CDR2 as SQIVND (reference sequence). Deletions cut 3 bases from V and 1 base from J, with 9 bases between. The CDR3 is 14 residues long. The CDR3 region is CASSIRDWNTEAFF. The CDR3, as DNA: TGTGCCAGTAGTATCAGGGACTGGAACACTGAAGCTTTCTTT.

CDR3 sequence reads: CASRSSGGTYEQYF. The CDR3 DNA reads as TGTGCCAGCAGGTCTAGCGGGGGGACCTACGAGCAGTACTTC. The chain has TRBV27 and TRBJ2-7; 11 bases align to TRBD2. The CDR3 contains 14 residues. Germline trimming cut 6 bases from V and 2 bases from J; bases unmatched to any gene: 3. Germline V lookup: CDR1 MNHEY, CDR2 SMNVEV (reference sequence).

The count of this clonotype is one. The chain recombines TRBV2 with TRBJ2-1; 13 bases match TRBD2. The CDR3 contains 17 residues. Germline trimming cut 3 bases from V and 9 bases from J; bases unmatched to any gene: 11. Germline CDR1 and CDR2: SNHLY and FYNNEI. The CDR3 DNA reads as TGTGCCAGCAGTGATGTAAACGGACTAGCGGGAGTGGGTGAGCAGTTCTTC. This gives the protein CASSDVNGLAGVGEQFF.

CDR3 sequence reads: CASSRLVGKETQYF. The CDR3 DNA reads as TGTGCCAGCAGCCGGCTGGTTGGGAAAGAGACCCAGTACTTC. The chain has TRBV7-9 and TRBJ2-5, with no clear D. CDR1 and CDR2 from the germline V gene are SEHNR and FQNEAQ (reference sequence). The CDR3 runs to 14 residues. Trimming removed 5 bases at V and 3 bases at J, with 13 bases between.

CDR3 nucleotides: TGCAGTGCTCGACACCCGACTAGCGGGAGCTACAATGAGCAGTTCTTC. Translating gives CSARHPTSGSYNEQFF. The J gene is TRBJ2-1, the V gene TRBV20-1, with 12 bases fitting TRBD2. Germline-derived CDR1 and CDR2 are DFQATT and SNEGSKA (reference sequence). CDR3 size: 16 residues. The V segment lost 5 bases and the J segment 3 bases; nucleotides outside the gene matches: 8.

The chain couples TRBV14 to TRBJ1-4; D unclear. CDR3 length: 12 amino acids. Germline V CDR1 and CDR2: SGHDN, FVKESK. Trimming cost V 0 bases and J 11 bases, with 7 bases left between them. The CDR3 protein is CASSQEREKLFF. CDR3 bases: TGTGCCAGCAGCCAAGAAAGGGAGAAACTGTTTTTT.

The chain combines TRBV6-2 or TRBV6-3 with TRBJ2-3, with 7 bases matching TRBD2. This CDR3 is built from 14 residues. V was pared by 4 bases and J by 4 bases, with 5 bases of the junction left unmatched. Per germline, CDR1 MNHEY and CDR2 SVGEGT. CDR3 loop: CASSSGLVPDTQYF. The CDR3 region has the DNA TGTGCCAGCAGTTCTGGACTAGTTCCAGATACGCAGTATTTT.

This chain uses TRBV27 with TRBJ2-3; a weak D match, TRBD1 (5 bases). The V end was cut by 5 bases, the J end by 11 bases, with 11 bases between. The CDR3 has 11 amino acids. The germline CDR1 and CDR2 sequences are MNHEY and SMNVEV (reference sequence). The CDR3 loop is CASSGRVGQYF. For the CDR3, the DNA is TGTGCCAGCAGTGGCAGGGTCGGGCAGTATTTT.

The J gene is TRBJ2-7, the V gene TRBV15; D not certain. This CDR3 region has 13 residues. With 3 bases removed from V and 5 bases from J, the gap between germline ends came to 11 bases. CDR1 and CDR2 from the germline V gene are LNHNV and YYDKDF (reference sequence). CDR3 region: CATSRTRQDEQYF. The CDR3 DNA follows: TGTGCCACCAGCAGGACAAGGCAAGACGAGCAGTACTTC.